This T cell receptor (beta chain) derives from a study of CD8 T cells in Susac syndrome. Germline CDR1 reads SGHAT; CDR2 reads FQNNGV. The CDR3 length is 14 residues. Trimming removed 5 bases from V and 1 base from J, with 9 bases in between. RNA in amounts of about 0.5 to 1 ug was reverse transcribed with random hexamers. From the immunoSEQ multiplex PCR reads, TCRdb called clonotypes with MiXCR, one entry per CDR3 protein. The repertoire includes fewer than 80,000 distinct CDR3 sequences, approximately 94% of them detected once, and roughly 0.5% sits in the top ten. This TCR was recovered from a human donor with Susac syndrome. Sequencing was carried out using CD8+ T cells from PBMCs. The V and J genes are TRBV11-2 and TRBJ1-5; no firm D call. CDR3 in amino acids: CASSLRESNQPQHF. The CDR3 region has the DNA TGTGCCAGCAGCCTAAGGGAAAGCAATCAGCCCCAGCATTTT.